This T cell receptor (beta chain) was identified in a study of CD8 T cells in Susac syndrome. V was pared by 6 bases and J by 0 bases, with 11 bases of the junction left unmatched. The CDR3 loop spans 18 amino acids. CDR1 and CDR2 (germline): SNHLY, FYNNEI. Random-hexamer reverse transcription was applied to about 0.5 to 1 ug RNA. Across 54 Vbeta and 13 Jbeta, immunoSEQ multiplex PCR amplified TCR beta CDR3. MiXCR was run by TCRdb on the immunoSEQ multiplex PCR reads, yielding one entry per CDR3 protein. The sample lists approximately 200,000 distinct CDR3 sequences, approximately 90% occurring once. This chain uses TRBV2 with TRBJ2-6, with 7 bases lining up with TRBD1. What was sequenced was CD8+ T cells from PBMCs. This TCR came from a human donor with multiple sclerosis. This CDR3 reads CASRDSRQGHSGANVLTF. DNA of the CDR3: TGTGCCAGCAGAGATTCGAGACAGGGTCACTCTGGGGCCAACGTCCTGACTTTC.